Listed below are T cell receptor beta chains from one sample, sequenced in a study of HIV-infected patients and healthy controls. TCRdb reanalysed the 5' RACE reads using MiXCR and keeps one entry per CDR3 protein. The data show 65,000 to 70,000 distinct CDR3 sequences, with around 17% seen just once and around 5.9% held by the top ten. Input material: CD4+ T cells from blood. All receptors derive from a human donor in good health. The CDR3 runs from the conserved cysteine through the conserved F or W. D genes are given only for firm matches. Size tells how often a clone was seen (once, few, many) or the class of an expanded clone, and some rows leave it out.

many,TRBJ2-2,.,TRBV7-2,CASSISGGTGELFF,TGTGCCAGCAGCATAAGTGGGGGCACCGGGGAGCTGTTTTTT
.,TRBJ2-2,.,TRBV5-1,CASNQAANTGELFF,TGCGCCAGCAACCAAGCAGCGAACACCGGGGAGCTGTTTTTT
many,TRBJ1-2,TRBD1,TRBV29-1,CSVDGRGHDGYTF,TGCAGCGTTGATGGCAGGGGGCACGATGGCTACACCTTC
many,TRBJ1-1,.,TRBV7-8,CASSLRENTEAFF,TGTGCCAGCAGCTTACGAGAGAACACTGAAGCTTTCTTT
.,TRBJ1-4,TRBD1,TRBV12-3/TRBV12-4,CASSGGQGTEKLFF,TGTGCCAGCAGTGGGGGACAGGGAACTGAAAAACTGTTTTTT
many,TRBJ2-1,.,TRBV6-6,CASRALERGNEQFF,TGTGCCAGCAGAGCTCTAGAACGGGGCAATGAGCAGTTCTTC
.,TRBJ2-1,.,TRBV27,CASSARRERGEQFF,TGTGCCAGCAGTGCGCGACGGGAGCGCGGTGAGCAGTTCTTC
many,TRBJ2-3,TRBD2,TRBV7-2,CASSFRLARPDTQYF,TGTGCCAGCAGCTTCAGACTAGCGAGACCAGATACGCAGTATTTT
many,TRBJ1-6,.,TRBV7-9,CASSLEGNSPLHF,TGTGCCAGCAGCTTAGAGGGGAATTCACCCCTCCACTTT
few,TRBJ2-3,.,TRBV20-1,CSASPLRERRTDTQYF,TGCAGTGCTAGTCCTCTCCGGGAGAGGCGCACAGATACGCAGTATTTT
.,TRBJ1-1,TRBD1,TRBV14,CASKGQPNTEAFF,TGTGCCAGCAAGGGACAGCCGAACACTGAAGCTTTCTTT
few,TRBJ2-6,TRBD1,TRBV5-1,CASSLTRQGAPGANVLTF,TGCGCCAGCAGCCTTACCCGACAGGGGGCTCCCGGGGCCAACGTCCTGACTTTC
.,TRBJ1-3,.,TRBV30,CARREGGGNTIYF,TGTGCCCGCAGGGAGGGTGGGGGAAACACCATATATTTT
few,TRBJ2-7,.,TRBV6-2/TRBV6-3,CASSYGLPGRQKFVYEQYF,TGTGCCAGCAGTTACGGGCTTCCGGGACGCCAAAAGTTCGTTTACGAGCAGTACTTC